The rows below give T cell receptor beta chains drawn from one sample of a study of blood T cell repertoires in COVID-19. Profiled with immunoSEQ multiplex PCR; TCRdb holds only in-frame clones, not every one. This sample carries 250,000 or so clones, around 90% of them seen once, and the ten largest clones take approximately 3.5%. The sample comprised PBMCs or T cells enriched from blood (not recorded which). Receptors originate from a woman in her twenties or thirties who had been exposed to COVID-19. CDR3s include the opening cysteine and the closing phenylalanine or tryptophan. The order of the fields is clone size, D gene, V gene, J gene, CDR3 DNA, CDR3 protein. A D gene is named only where the DNA matches it firmly. Expanded clones get a size class; other rows say once, few or many, or leave the size out.

NA	TRBD1	TRBV5-5	TRBJ1-2	TGTGCCAGCAGCTCGATAGTCGGGACAGGGGATCGCTACACCTTC	CASSSIVGTGDRYTF
once	NA	TRBV5-1	TRBJ1-4	TGCGCCAGCAGCTTGGAGTCAGCTAATGAAAAACTGTTTTTT	CASSLESANEKLFF
NA	TRBD1	TRBV10-2	TRBJ1-2	TGCGCCAGCAAAGAGGACAGGGGAAAGGAGGACTATGGCTACACCTTC	CASKEDRGKEDYGYTF
NA	TRBD1	TRBV5-1	TRBJ1-1	TGCGCCAGCAGCCTACAGGACAGGGGGGTCACTGAAGCTTTCTTT	CASSLQDRGVTEAFF
NA	NA	TRBV9	TRBJ1-2	TGTGCCAGCAGCGTAGGGGACTCCTATGGCTACACCTTC	CASSVGDSYGYTF
NA	TRBD1	TRBV10-2	TRBJ1-5	TGCGCCAGCAGTGAGTCGACAGGGAGCAATCAGCCCCAGCATTTT	CASSESTGSNQPQHF
NA	TRBD1	TRBV11-2	TRBJ1-1	TGTGCCAGCAGCTTAGCCCGGGCTGGGACAGGGATCACTGAAGCTTTCTTT	CASSLARAGTGITEAFF
NA	TRBD1	TRBV3-1/TRBV3-2	TRBJ1-3	TGTGCCAGCAGCCAGTCTTTAACGGGACAGGGGCGAAACACCATATATTTT	CASSQSLTGQGRNTIYF
NA	TRBD2	TRBV5-1	TRBJ2-1	TGCGCCAGCAGCTTGGAGGACGGCGGGAGTCCCTACAATGAGCAGTTCTTC	CASSLEDGGSPYNEQFF
few	TRBD2	TRBV3-1/TRBV3-2	TRBJ2-1	TGTGCCAGCAGCCACGCCGTTAGCGGGAGGGCCGCTGAGCAGTTCTTC	CASSHAVSGRAAEQFF
NA	NA	TRBV14	TRBJ1-2	TGTGCCAGCAGCCATGACGGGAGGGGCTATGGCTACACCTTC	CASSHDGRGYGYTF
once	TRBD1	TRBV30	TRBJ1-5	TGTGCCTGGGGGACAGGGCGGGTTCAGCCCCAGCATTTT	CAWGTGRVQPQHF
NA	TRBD1	TRBV2	TRBJ2-7	TGTGCCAGCAGTGAAGCGCTTGGGGGACAGGTCCACGAGCAGTACTTC	CASSEALGGQVHEQYF
NA	NA	TRBV12-5	TRBJ1-1	TGTGCTAGTGGTTTGGTATCAGCAGGGAACACTGAAGCTTTCTTT	CASGLVSAGNTEAFF
NA	TRBD2	TRBV2	TRBJ2-1	TGTGCCAGCAAAACCAGGACTAGCCCGTTCAATGAGCAGTTCTTC	CASKTRTSPFNEQFF
NA	NA	TRBV10-1	TRBJ2-7	TGCGCCAGCAAGGACAGCCGCTCGGGGGAGCAGTACTTC	CASKDSRSGEQYF
NA	TRBD1	TRBV2	TRBJ1-1	TGTGCCAGCAGTGCCTACAGGGGATACACTGAAGCTTTCTTT	CASSAYRGYTEAFF
few	TRBD2	TRBV3-1/TRBV3-2	TRBJ2-7	TGTGCCAGCAGCCCCCGGACTAGCGGGGGATTCGGCGAGCAGTACTTC	CASSPRTSGGFGEQYF
NA	TRBD2	TRBV10-1	TRBJ2-7	TGCGCCAGCAGTGAGAGGGGGACTAGCTCCTACGAGCAGTACTTC	CASSERGTSSYEQYF
NA	NA	TRBV4-1	TRBJ2-1	TGCGCCAGCAGCCAAGATCTAAGAGGAGTGTTCTTC	CASSQDLRGVFF
NA	NA	TRBV5-1	TRBJ2-7	TGCGCCAGCAGCTTGGCAACAGCCCCAGCCTACGAGCAGTACTTC	CASSLATAPAYEQYF
NA	NA	TRBV6-5	TRBJ1-6	TGTGCCAGCAGTTGGGTGGGCTCACCCCTCCACTTT	CASSWVGSPLHF
NA	TRBD1	TRBV7-9	TRBJ1-1	TGTGCCAGCAGCTTAGCACTTATCCGAGGGGGCGCATGGGACACTGAAGCTTTCTTT	CASSLALIRGGAWDTEAFF
once	NA	TRBV2	TRBJ2-1	TGTGCCAGCAGTAGGACCGGGAAAGACCTCTACAATGAGCAGTTCTTC	CASSRTGKDLYNEQFF
NA	NA	TRBV15	TRBJ2-1	TGTGCCACCAGCAGAGATCTCGGGGGCAATGAGCAGTTCTTC	CATSRDLGGNEQFF
NA	TRBD2	TRBV28	TRBJ2-3	TGTGCCAGCACCCGAGGGGAGGGTTCTACTAGCACAGATACGCAGTATTTT	CASTRGEGSTSTDTQYF
once	NA	TRBV6-5	TRBJ1-2	TGTGCCAGCAGTTACAAAGGGAGTCATGGCTACACCTTC	CASSYKGSHGYTF
NA	TRBD2	TRBV11-2	TRBJ2-1	TGTGCCAGCAGCTTAGATCGTCTAGCGGGAGTTCTCCCCTACAATGAGCAGTTCTTC	CASSLDRLAGVLPYNEQFF
NA	TRBD1	TRBV14	TRBJ1-2	TGTGCCAGCAGCCAGGCCGGGACAGGGGTTTTCTATGGCTACACCTTC	CASSQAGTGVFYGYTF